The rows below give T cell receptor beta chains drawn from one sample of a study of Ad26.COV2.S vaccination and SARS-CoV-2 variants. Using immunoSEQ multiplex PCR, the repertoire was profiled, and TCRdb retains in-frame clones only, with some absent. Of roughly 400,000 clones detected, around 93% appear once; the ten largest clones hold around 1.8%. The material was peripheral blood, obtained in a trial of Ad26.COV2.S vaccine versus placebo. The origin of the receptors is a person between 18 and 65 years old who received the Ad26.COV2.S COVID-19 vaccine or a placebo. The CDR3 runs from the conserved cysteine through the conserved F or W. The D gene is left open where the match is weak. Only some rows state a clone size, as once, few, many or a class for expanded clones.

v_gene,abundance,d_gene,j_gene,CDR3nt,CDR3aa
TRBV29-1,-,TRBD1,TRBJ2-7,TGCAGCGTTCGAACAGGGGGCAGTTACGAGCAGTACTTC,CSVRTGGSYEQYF
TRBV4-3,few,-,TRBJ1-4,TGCGCCAGCAGCCCAATTGCAATACTGGATGAAAAACTGTTTTTT,CASSPIAILDEKLFF
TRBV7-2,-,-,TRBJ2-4,TGTGCCAGCAGCTTAGCGGGGGGGCCTATCAAAAACATTCAGTACTTC,CASSLAGGPIKNIQYF
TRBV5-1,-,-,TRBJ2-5,TGCGCCAGCAGCTTGGGTAATGCGGGACAGGAGACCCAGTACTTC,CASSLGNAGQETQYF
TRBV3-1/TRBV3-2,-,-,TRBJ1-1,TGTGCCAGCAGTCAACGAAACACTGAAGCTTTCTTT,CASSQRNTEAFF
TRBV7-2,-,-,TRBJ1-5,TGTGCCAGCGCAACCCGGACAGACTATCAGCCCCAGCATTTT,CASATRTDYQPQHF
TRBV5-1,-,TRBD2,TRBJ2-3,TGCGCCAGCAGCTTGCTCGGGGGGGCGGATACGCAGTATTTT,CASSLLGGADTQYF
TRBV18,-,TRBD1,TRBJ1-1,TGTGCCAGCTCACAGGGGACAGAGAACACTGAAGCTTTCTTT,CASSQGTENTEAFF
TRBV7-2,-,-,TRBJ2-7,TGTGCCAGCAGCTTATTCGGTACATCCTACGAGCAGTACTTC,CASSLFGTSYEQYF
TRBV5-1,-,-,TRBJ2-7,TGCGCCAGCAGCCTGGCGGTAGGTGGGATGAACTCCTACGAGCAGTACTTC,CASSLAVGGMNSYEQYF
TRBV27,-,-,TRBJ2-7,TGTGCCAGCCAAAACACAGGAGATTACGAGCAGTACTTC,CASQNTGDYEQYF
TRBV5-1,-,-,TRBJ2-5,TGCGCCAGCAGCTTGGGGCCCCAGGGCGGACAAGAGACCCAGTACTTC,CASSLGPQGGQETQYF
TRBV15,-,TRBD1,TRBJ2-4,TGTGCCACCAGCAGAGTAGGGGACAGGCCTGGGGGTATTCAGTACTTC,CATSRVGDRPGGIQYF
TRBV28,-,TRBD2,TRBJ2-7,TGTGCCAGCAGTCTTTGGACTAGCGGGTCCTACGAGCAGTACTTC,CASSLWTSGSYEQYF
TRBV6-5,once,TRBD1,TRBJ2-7,TGTGCCAGCAGTTACAGCGGTGGCAGGGGGAACGAGCAGTACTTC,CASSYSGGRGNEQYF
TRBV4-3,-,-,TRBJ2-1,TGCGCCAGCAGCCAAGCCTTTAGGGACTTCAATGAGCAGTTCTTC,CASSQAFRDFNEQFF
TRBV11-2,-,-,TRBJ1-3,TGTGCTACCGCAACAGACTCTGGAAACACCATATATTTT,CATATDSGNTIYF
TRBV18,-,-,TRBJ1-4,TGTGCCAGCTCACCCTGGGGGGACGGTGAAAAACTGTTTTTT,CASSPWGDGEKLFF
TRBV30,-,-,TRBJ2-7,TGTGCCTGGAGGACTAGGGCGTCGTACGAGCAGTACTTC,CAWRTRASYEQYF
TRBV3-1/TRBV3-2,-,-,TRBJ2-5,TGTGCCAGCAGTGAGGCCACAGGGAACCAAGAGACCCAGTACTTC,CASSEATGNQETQYF
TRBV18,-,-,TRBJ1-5,TGTGCCAGCTCACCGCCCAATCAGCCCCAGCATTTT,CASSPPNQPQHF
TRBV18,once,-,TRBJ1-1,TGTGCCAGCTCACTAAGCCAGGTAGACACTGAAGCTTTCTTT,CASSLSQVDTEAFF
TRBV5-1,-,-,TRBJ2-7,TGCGCCAGCAGCTTGGCCCCAGGCTCCTACGAGCAGTACTTC,CASSLAPGSYEQYF
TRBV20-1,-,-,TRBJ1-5,TGCAGTGCCAGTCCCTGGGTCCTCAGCAATCAGCCCCAGCATTTT,CSASPWVLSNQPQHF
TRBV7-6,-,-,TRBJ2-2,TGTGCCAGCAGCTTAGCTTTACGTGGCAGAGCAGGCGGGGAGCTGTTTTTT,CASSLALRGRAGGELFF
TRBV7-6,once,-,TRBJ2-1,TGTGCCAGCAGCTTATTAGACAGGCACAATGAGCAGTTCTTC,CASSLLDRHNEQFF
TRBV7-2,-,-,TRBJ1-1,TGTGCCAGCAGCTTATATCAACAGATGGAAGCTTTCTTT,CASSLYQQMEAFF
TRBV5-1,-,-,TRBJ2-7,TGCGCCAGCAGCTTCGGCATCTCCTACGAGCAGTACTTC,CASSFGISYEQYF
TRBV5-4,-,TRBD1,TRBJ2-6,TGTGCCAGCAGCTCGGGACAGGGGAGCCTTAGTGGGGCCAACGTCCTGACTTTC,CASSSGQGSLSGANVLTF
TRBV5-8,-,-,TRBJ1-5,TGTGCCAGCAGCTTTAGGAGCAATCAGCCCCAGCATTTT,CASSFRSNQPQHF
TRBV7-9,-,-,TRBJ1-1,TGTGCCAGCAGCTTAGCAGGGGTAAACACTGAAGCTTTCTTT,CASSLAGVNTEAFF
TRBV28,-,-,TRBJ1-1,TGTGCCAGCAGGGGAGGGGGGGTGAACACTGAAGCTTTCTTT,CASRGGGVNTEAFF
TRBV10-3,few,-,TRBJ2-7,TGTGCCATCAGTGAGTCCCAGGGGGGGAAGGAGCAGTACTTC,CAISESQGGKEQYF
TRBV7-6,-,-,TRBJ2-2,TGTGCCAGCAGCTTAGGCCTCCCCGGGACCGGGGAGCTGTTTTTT,CASSLGLPGTGELFF
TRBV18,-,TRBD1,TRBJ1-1,TGTGCCAGCTCACTTAACGCAGGGGGCCACACTGAAGCTTTCTTT,CASSLNAGGHTEAFF
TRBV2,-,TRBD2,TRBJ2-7,TGTGCCAGCACGAAGGTGACTAGCGTATCCTACGAGCAGTACTTC,CASTKVTSVSYEQYF
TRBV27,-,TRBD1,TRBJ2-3,TGTGCCAGCGGAGCAGGGGGCAATACGCAGTATTTT,CASGAGGNTQYF
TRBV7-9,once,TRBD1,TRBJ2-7,TGTGCCAGCAGCTTAGGCATGGGAAGGGGGCTCGAGCAGTACTTC,CASSLGMGRGLEQYF
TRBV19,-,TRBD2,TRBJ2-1,TGTGCCAGTAGTATAACGTTTGGGACTAGGGGCTATGAGCAGTTCTTC,CASSITFGTRGYEQFF
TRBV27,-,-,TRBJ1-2,TGTGCCAGCACCCGGTCCGGAGGGGCTAACTATGGCTACACCTTC,CASTRSGGANYGYTF
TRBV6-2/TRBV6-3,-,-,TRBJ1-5,TGTGCCAGCAGTTACGTCTGGAACGGGGCGAGCAATCAGCCCCAGCATTTT,CASSYVWNGASNQPQHF
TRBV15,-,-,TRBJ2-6,TGTGCCTGCGGGCATTCAGGGGCCAACGTCCTGACTTTC,CACGHSGANVLTF
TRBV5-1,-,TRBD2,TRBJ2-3,TGCGCCAGCAGCTTGGTTAGCGGGGGGACAGATACGCAGTATTTT,CASSLVSGGTDTQYF
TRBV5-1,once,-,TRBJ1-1,TGCGCCAGCAGCTTGGCCGCAGGGCTACCTGAAGCTTTCTTT,CASSLAAGLPEAFF
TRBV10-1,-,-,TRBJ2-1,TGCGCCAGCAGTGCGTTCCCGTCGGGATCCTACAATGAGCAGTTCTTC,CASSAFPSGSYNEQFF
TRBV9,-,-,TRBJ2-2,TGTGCCAGCAGCGTAGGGGGGGACACCGGGGAGCTGTTTTTT,CASSVGGDTGELFF
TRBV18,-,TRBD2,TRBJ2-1,TGTGCCAGCTCACTCCAATCTAGCGGGGGGGCCTCTGTCTATGAGCAGTTCTTC,CASSLQSSGGASVYEQFF
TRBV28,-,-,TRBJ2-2,TGTGCCAGCAGTTTGTGGGGGGGACAGGACACCGGGGAGCTGTTTTTT,CASSLWGGQDTGELFF
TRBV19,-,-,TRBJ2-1,TGTGCCAGTAGTAGACGGACTCAAGAGCAGTTCTTC,CASSRRTQEQFF
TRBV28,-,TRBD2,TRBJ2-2,TGTGCCAGCAGTTCCCCTGGTGTTGCGGGGGGGAACACCGGGGAGCTGTTTTTT,CASSSPGVAGGNTGELFF
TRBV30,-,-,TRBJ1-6,TGTGCCTGGAGGAGGGGGGGGTTCTCCTATAATTCACCCCTCCACTTT,CAWRRGGFSYNSPLHF
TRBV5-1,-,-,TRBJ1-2,TGCGCCAGCAGCTTGGCGGAGCTCCCCGCCGTGGCCTTC,CASSLAELPAVAF